The present T cell receptor (beta chain) was sequenced within a study of cytomegalovirus exposure and HLA in healthy donors. With 60 Vbeta and 13 Jbeta primers, the PCR was carried out. Sequenced by immunoSEQ multiplex PCR; TCRdb stores in-frame clones only, minus some. The sample carries around 160,000 clones, over 75% recorded once. For this clone: Antigen: not known.

Trimming cost V 1 base and J 7 bases, with 19 bases left between them. This CDR3 contains 16 residues. CDR1 is MGHRA and CDR2 is YSYEKL in the germline V gene. Study results and caveats: Confirmation in vitro established that a few CMV-associated chains were specific for CMV antigens.

The specimen was PBMCs. V gene TRBV4-1 combines with J gene TRBJ1-1; possibly TRBD1 for D (6 bases). This TCR was sampled from a man aged 50 to 59 in good health and CMV-seropositive. CDR3 DNA: TGCGCCAGCAGCCAAGGGGCGGACAGTTGGTCTGTTGAAGCTTTCTTT. Its translation: CASSQGADSWSVEAFF.